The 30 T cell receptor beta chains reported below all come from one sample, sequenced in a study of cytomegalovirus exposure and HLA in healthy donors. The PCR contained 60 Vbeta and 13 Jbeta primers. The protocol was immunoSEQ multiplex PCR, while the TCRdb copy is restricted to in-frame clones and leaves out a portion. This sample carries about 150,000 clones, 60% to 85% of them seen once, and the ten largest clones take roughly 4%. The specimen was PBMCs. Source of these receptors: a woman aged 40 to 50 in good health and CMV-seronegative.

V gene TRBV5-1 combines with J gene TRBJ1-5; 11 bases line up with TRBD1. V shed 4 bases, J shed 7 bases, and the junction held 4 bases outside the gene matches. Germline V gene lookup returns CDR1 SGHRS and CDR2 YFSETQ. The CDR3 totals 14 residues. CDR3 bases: TGCGCCAGCAGCACGGGACAGGGGGAGCAGCCCCAGCATTTT. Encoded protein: CASSTGQGEQPQHF.

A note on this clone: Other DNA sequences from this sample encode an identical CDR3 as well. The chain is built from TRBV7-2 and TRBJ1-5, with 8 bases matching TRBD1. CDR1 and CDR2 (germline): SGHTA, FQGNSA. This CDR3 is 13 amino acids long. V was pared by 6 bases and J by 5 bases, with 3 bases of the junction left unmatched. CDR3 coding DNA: TGTGCCAGCAGTTCACAGGGGGATCAGCCCCAGCATTTT. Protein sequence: CASSSQGDQPQHF.

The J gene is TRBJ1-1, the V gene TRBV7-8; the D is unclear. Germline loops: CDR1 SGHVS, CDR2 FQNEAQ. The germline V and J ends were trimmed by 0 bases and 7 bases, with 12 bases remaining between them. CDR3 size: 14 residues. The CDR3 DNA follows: TGTGCCAGCAGCTTAGCGAGGGTGGAGGGTGAAGCTTTCTTT. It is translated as CASSLARVEGEAFF.

Here the CDR3 reads CASSPGYSFYEQYF. CDR3 coding DNA: TGCGCCAGCAGCCCCGGTTACAGTTTCTACGAGCAGTACTTC. This sequence joins TRBV5-1 and TRBJ2-7, with no clear D. Germline V lookup: CDR1 SGHRS, CDR2 YFSETQ. The CDR3 covers 14 residues. V was clipped by 4 bases and J by 3 bases, with 14 bases between them.

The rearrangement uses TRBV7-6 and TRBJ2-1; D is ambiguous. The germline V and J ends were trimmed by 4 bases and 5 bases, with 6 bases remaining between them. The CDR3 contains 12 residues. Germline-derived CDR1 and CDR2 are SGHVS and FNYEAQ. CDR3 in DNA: TGTGCCAGCAGCTCCCCTGACAATGAGCAGTTCTTC. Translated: CASSSPDNEQFF.

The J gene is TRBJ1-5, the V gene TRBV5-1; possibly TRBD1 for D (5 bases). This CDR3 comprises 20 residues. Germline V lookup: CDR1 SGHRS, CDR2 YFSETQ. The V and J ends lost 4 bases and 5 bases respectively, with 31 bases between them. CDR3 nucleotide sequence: TGCGCCAGCAGCCCAGTGTTCCACATTTCTTGGGGCGGGAGTCATCAGCCCCAGCATTTT. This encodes CASSPVFHISWGGSHQPQHF.

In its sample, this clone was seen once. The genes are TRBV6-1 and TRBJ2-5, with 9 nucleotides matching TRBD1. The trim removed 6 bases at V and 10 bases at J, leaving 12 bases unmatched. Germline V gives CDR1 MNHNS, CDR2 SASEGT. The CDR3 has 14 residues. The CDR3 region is CASRKPGQGSRQYF. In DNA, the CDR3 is TGTGCCAGCAGAAAACCGGGACAGGGTAGCCGCCAGTACTTC.

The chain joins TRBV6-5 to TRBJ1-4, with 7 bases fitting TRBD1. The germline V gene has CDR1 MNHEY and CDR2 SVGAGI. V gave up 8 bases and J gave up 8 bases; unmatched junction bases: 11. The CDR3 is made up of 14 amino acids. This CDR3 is CASCRGIETEKLFF. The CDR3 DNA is TGTGCCAGCTGCAGGGGGATAGAAACCGAAAAACTGTTTTTT.

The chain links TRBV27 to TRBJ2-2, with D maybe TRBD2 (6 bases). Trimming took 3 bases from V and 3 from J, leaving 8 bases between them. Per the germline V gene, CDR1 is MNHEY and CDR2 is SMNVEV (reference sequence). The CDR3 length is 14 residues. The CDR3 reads CASSFWGDTGELFF. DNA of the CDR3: TGTGCCAGCAGTTTTTGGGGGGACACCGGGGAGCTGTTTTTT.

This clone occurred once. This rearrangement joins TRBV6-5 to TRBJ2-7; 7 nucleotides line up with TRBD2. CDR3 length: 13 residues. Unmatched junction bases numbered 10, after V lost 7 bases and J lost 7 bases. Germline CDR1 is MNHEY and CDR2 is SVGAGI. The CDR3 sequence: CASTAGVSREQYF. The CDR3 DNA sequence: TGTGCCAGCACGGCGGGGGTTTCGCGGGAGCAGTACTTC.

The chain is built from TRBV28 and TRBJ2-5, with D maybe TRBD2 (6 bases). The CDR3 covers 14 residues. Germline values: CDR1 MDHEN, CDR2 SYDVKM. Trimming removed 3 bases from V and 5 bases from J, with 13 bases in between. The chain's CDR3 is CASSFREEVETQYF. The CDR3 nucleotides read TGTGCCAGCAGTTTCAGGGAGGAGGTGGAGACCCAGTACTTC.

The CDR3 protein is CASSAQGAFQYF. As DNA, the CDR3 is TGTGCCAGCAGCGCCCAGGGGGCCTTTCAGTACTTC. The rearrangement joins TRBV2 to TRBJ2-4, with 8 bases that match TRBD1. Trimming at V came to 6 bases and at J to 11 bases, leaving 6 bases not matched to a gene. Germline V CDR1 and CDR2: SNHLY, FYNNEI. The length of the CDR3 is 12 residues. The variable domain in full, with the rest retrieved from reference TRBV2 and TRBJ2-4, is EPEVTQTPSHQVTQMGQEVILRCVPISNHLYFYWYRQILGQKVEFLVSFYNNEISEKSEIFDDQFSVERPDGSNFTLKIRSTKLEDSAMYFCASSAQGAFQYFGAGTRLSVL.

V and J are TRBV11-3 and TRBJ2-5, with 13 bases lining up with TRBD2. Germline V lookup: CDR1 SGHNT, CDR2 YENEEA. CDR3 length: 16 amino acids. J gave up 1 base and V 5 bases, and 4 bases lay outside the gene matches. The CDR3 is CASSPGTSGVQETQYF. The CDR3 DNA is TGTGCCAGCAGCCCCGGGACTAGCGGGGTCCAAGAGACCCAGTACTTC.

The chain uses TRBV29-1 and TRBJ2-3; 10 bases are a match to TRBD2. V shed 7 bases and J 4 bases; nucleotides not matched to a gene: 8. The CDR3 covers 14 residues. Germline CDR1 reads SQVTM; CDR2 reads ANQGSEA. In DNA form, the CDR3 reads TGCAGCGGTTCTAGCGGGAGTCGTCCAGATACGCAGTATTTT. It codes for CSGSSGSRPDTQYF.

CDR3 sequence reads: CASSLQGADQPQHF. CDR3 in DNA: TGTGCCAGCAGCTTACAGGGGGCAGATCAGCCCCAGCATTTT. This chain uses TRBV6-5 with TRBJ1-5, with 9 nucleotides matching TRBD1. V was clipped by 6 bases and J by 5 bases; unmatched bases: 5. The CDR3 consists of 14 residues. Germline V gene sequence: CDR1 MNHEY, CDR2 SVGAGI.

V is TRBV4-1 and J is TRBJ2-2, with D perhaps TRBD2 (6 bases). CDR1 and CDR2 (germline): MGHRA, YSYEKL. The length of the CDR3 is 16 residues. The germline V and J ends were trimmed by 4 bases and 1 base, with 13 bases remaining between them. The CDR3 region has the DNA TGCGCCAGCAGCCCCCGCGGAGCGGGGAACACCGGGGAGCTGTTTTTT. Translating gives CASSPRGAGNTGELFF.

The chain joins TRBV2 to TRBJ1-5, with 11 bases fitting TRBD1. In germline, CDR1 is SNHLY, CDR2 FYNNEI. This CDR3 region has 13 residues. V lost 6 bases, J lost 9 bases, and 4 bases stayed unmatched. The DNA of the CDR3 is TGTGCCAGCAGGGGACAGGGGGGGCCGCCCCAGCATTTT. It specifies CASRGQGGPPQHF.

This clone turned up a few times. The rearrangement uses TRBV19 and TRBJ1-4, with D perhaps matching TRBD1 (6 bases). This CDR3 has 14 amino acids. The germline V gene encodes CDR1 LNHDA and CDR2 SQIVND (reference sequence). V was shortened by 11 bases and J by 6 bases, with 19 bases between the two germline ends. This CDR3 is CASLGGSIDEKLFF. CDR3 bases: TGTGCCTCCCTAGGGGGTTCAATTGATGAAAAACTGTTTTTT.

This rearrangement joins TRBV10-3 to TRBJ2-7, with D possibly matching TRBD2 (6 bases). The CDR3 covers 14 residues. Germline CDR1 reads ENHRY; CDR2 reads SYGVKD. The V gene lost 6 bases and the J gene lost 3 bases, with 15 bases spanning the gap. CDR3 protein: CAISARGGVYEQYF. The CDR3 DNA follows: TGTGCCATCAGCGCCCGGGGCGGGGTCTACGAGCAGTACTTC.

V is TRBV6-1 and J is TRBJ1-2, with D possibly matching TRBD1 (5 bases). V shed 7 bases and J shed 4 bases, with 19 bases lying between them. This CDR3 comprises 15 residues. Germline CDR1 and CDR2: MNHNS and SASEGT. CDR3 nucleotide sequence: TGTGCCAGCACGACGGCGGGGCCCGGGGTCTATGGCTACACCTTC. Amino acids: CASTTAGPGVYGYTF.

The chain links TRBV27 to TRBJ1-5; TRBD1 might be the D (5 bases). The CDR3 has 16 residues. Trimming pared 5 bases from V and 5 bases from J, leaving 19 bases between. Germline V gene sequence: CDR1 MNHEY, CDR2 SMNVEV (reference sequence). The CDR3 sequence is CASSKHRKIHHQPQHF. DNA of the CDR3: TGTGCCAGCAGTAAGCACAGGAAAATACACCATCAGCCCCAGCATTTT.

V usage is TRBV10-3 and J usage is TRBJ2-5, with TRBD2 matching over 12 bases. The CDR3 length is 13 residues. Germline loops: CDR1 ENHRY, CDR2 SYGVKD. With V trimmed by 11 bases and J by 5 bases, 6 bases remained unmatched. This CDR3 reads CAASGGAGETQYF. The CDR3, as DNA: TGTGCCGCTAGCGGGGGGGCCGGGGAGACCCAGTACTTC.

CDR3 sequence reads: CASSMGTGGTDTQYF. As DNA, the CDR3 is TGCGCCAGCAGCATGGGGACTGGGGGCACAGATACGCAGTATTTT. The V gene is TRBV5-1, the J gene TRBJ2-3; the D gene is possibly TRBD2 (6 bases). The CDR3 covers 15 residues. V was cut by 4 bases and J by 1 base, with 13 bases left in between. Germline CDR1 and CDR2: SGHRS and YFSETQ. The entire variable domain, with the rest obtained from reference TRBV5-1 and TRBJ2-3, is as follows: KAGVTQTPRYLIKTRGQQVTLSCSPISGHRSVSWYQQTPGQGLQFLFEYFSETQRNKGNFPGRFSGRQFSNSRSEMNVSTLELGDSALYLCASSMGTGGTDTQYFGPGTRLTVL.

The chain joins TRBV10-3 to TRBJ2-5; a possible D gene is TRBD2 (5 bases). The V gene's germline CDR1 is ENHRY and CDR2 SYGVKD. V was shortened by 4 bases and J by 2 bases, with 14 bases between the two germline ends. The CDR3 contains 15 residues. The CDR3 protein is CAISGRWTGQETQYF. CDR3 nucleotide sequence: TGTGCCATCAGTGGGCGTTGGACTGGTCAAGAGACCCAGTACTTC.

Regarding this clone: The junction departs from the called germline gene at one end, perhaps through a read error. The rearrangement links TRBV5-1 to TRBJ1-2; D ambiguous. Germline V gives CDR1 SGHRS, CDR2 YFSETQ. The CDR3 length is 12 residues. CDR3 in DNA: TGCGCCAGCAGTTTGGACTTCACGGGGTACACCTTC. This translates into CASSLDFTGYTF.

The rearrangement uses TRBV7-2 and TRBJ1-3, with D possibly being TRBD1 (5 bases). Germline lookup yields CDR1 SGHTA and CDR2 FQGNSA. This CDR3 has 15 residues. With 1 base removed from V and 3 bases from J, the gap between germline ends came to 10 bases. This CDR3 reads CASSLGVTGGNTIYF. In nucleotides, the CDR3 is TGTGCCAGCAGCTTAGGGGTAACAGGTGGAAACACCATATATTTT.

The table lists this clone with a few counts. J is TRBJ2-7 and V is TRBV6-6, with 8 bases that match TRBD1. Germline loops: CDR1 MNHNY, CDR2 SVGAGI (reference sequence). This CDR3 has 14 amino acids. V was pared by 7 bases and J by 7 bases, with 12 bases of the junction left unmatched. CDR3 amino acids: CASTFLSGGREQYF. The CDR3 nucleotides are TGTGCCAGCACCTTCTTGTCAGGGGGCCGGGAGCAGTACTTC.

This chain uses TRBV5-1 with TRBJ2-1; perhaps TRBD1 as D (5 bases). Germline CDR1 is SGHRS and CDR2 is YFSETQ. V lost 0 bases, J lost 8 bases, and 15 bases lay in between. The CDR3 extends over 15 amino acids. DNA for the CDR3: TGCGCCAGCAGCTTGGGCAGGGTCCCAAATGATGAGCAGTTCTTC. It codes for CASSLGRVPNDEQFF.

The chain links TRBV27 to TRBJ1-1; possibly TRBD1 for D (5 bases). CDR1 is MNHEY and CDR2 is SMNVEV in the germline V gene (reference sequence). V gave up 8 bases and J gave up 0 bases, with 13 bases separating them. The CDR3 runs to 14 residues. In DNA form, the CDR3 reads TGTGCCAGCGGGACTACACAGTTGAACACTGAAGCTTTCTTT. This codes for CASGTTQLNTEAFF.

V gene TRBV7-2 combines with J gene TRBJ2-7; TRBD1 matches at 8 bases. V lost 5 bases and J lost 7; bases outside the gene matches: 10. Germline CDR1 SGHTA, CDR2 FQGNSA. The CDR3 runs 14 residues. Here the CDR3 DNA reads TGTGCCAGCAGCCGGGGACAGGCGTTGGGGGAGCAGTACTTC. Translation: CASSRGQALGEQYF.